This entry lists 12 T cell receptor beta chains sequenced from one sample in a study of OX40 agonist ivuxolimab in advanced cancers. Data came from immunoSEQ multiplex PCR; TCRdb stores just in-frame clones and leaves some out. The table records 50,000 or so clones, about 88% of them present only once. Sequencing was performed on CD4+ or CD8+ T cells sorted from blood, taken in a trial of the OX40 agonist ivuxolimab. All receptors come from an adult with an advanced solid tumor such as melanoma, head and neck, liver or kidney cancer.

The rearrangement uses TRBV11-2 and TRBJ1-2, with D possibly matching TRBD1 (5 bases). Germline-derived CDR1 and CDR2 are SGHAT and FQNNGV. V lost 2 bases and J lost 2, with 9 bases in between. The CDR3 totals 14 residues. The CDR3 reads CASSLFRQNYGYTF. The DNA for the CDR3 is TGTGCCAGCAGCTTATTCCGACAGAACTATGGCTACACCTTC.

The V gene is TRBV7-9, the J gene TRBJ2-3, with D perhaps TRBD1 (6 bases). The CDR3 covers 15 residues. V was shortened by 5 bases and J by 3 bases, with 15 bases between the two germline ends. Per the germline V gene, CDR1 is SEHNR and CDR2 is FQNEAQ (reference sequence). DNA of the CDR3: TGTGCCAGCAGCAGAAGACAGGTTCGGACAGATACGCAGTATTTT. It encodes CASSRRQVRTDTQYF.

This CDR3 reads CASSSPGLGPEQYF. As DNA, the CDR3 is TGTGCCAGCTCATCGCCGGGACTAGGGCCCGAGCAGTACTTC. The rearrangement uses TRBV18 and TRBJ2-7; 8 bases align to TRBD2. Trimming cost V 5 bases and J 6 bases; bases outside gene matches: 9. The CDR3 totals 14 residues. Germline CDR1 is KGHSH and CDR2 is LQKENI. Together with reference TRBV18 and TRBJ2-7, the CDR3 gives the full variable domain: NAGVMQNPRHLVRRRGQEARLRCSPMKGHSHVYWYRQLPEEGLKFMVYLQKENIIDESGMPKERFSAEFPKEGPSILRIQQVVRGDSAAYFCASSSPGLGPEQYFGPGTRLTVT.

The V and J genes are TRBV6-6 and TRBJ2-7; D not resolved. V lost 5 bases, J lost 5 bases, and 13 bases lay in between. Germline CDR1 reads MNHNY; CDR2 reads SVGAGI (reference sequence). The CDR3 is 13 residues long. Here the CDR3 DNA reads TGTGCCAGCAGTAGTAAAGGACGCAACGAGCAGTACTTC. Amino acid sequence: CASSSKGRNEQYF.

This chain joins TRBV28 and TRBJ1-6; D is undetermined. Germline CDR1 is MDHEN and CDR2 is SYDVKM. Deletions cut 3 bases from V and 10 bases from J, with 16 bases between. The CDR3 sequence is 15 residues long. For the CDR3, the DNA is TGTGCCAGCAGTTTTCCCGCCCTCGATCTCTCACCCCTCCACTTT. Translation: CASSFPALDLSPLHF.

The rearrangement links TRBV6-6 to TRBJ2-7; D is unresolved. Deletions cut 6 bases from V and 2 bases from J, with 11 bases between. The CDR3 is made up of 13 amino acids. Germline assignment: CDR1 MNHNY and CDR2 SVGAGI (reference sequence). The CDR3 loop is CASSLRGAYEQYF. In nucleotides, the CDR3 is TGTGCCAGCAGCCTTAGAGGCGCCTACGAGCAGTACTTC.

Here the CDR3 DNA reads TGTGCCAGCAGCCCCCAGGCAGGGGGCCACTACGAGCAGTACTTC. Encoded protein: CASSPQAGGHYEQYF. The chain joins TRBV7-2 to TRBJ2-7; 8 bases map to TRBD1. The CDR3 is 15 residues long. Per the germline V gene, CDR1 is SGHTA and CDR2 is FQGNSA. V was clipped by 5 bases and J by 3 bases; unmatched bases: 9. Using reference TRBV7-2 and TRBJ2-7 for the parts outside the CDR3, the full variable domain is GAGVSQSPSNKVTEKGKDVELRCDPISGHTALYWYRQSLGQGLEFLIYFQGNSAPDKSGLPSDRFSAERTGGSVSTLTIQRTQQEDSAVYLCASSPQAGGHYEQYFGPGTRLTVT.

The gene calls are TRBV28 and TRBJ1-6; 10 nucleotides align to TRBD1. CDR1 and CDR2 (germline): MDHEN, SYDVKM. There are 12 residues in the CDR3. Trimming at V came to 6 bases and at J to 10 bases, leaving 0 bases not matched to a gene. The CDR3 nucleotides read TGTGCCAGCAGGACAGGGGGCTCACCCCTCCACTTT. Translation gives CASRTGGSPLHF.

The chain combines TRBV7-2 with TRBJ1-1, with a tentative D call TRBD1 (5 bases). This CDR3 is built from 13 residues. V lost 1 base and J lost 11, with 14 bases in between. The germline gives CDR1 SGHTA, CDR2 FQGNSA. The CDR3 loop is CASSLGRRGGAFF. CDR3 in DNA: TGTGCCAGCAGCTTAGGGCGGAGGGGCGGGGCTTTCTTT.

The genes are TRBV18 and TRBJ1-2; D uncertain. The V end lost 3 bases, the J end lost 2 bases, and 7 bases lay between the germline ends. This CDR3 is 13 amino acids long. Germline CDR1 and CDR2: KGHSH and LQKENI. CDR3 bases: TGTGCCAGCTCACCGACGGTGAACTATGGCTACACCTTC. This encodes CASSPTVNYGYTF.

A single count supports this clone. This sample includes further DNA sequences coding for the same CDR3. The chain uses TRBV9 and TRBJ2-7, with a possible D match to TRBD2 (6 bases). CDR3 length: 13 amino acids. Germline-derived CDR1 and CDR2 are SGDLS and YYNGEE. Trimming removed 0 bases from V and 6 bases from J, with 10 bases in between. CDR3 sequence reads: CASSVATGGEQYF. In nucleotides, the CDR3 is TGTGCCAGCAGCGTAGCTACCGGGGGCGAGCAGTACTTC.

The rearrangement links TRBV6-1 to TRBJ1-5; no reliable D call. The V gene lost 7 bases and the J gene lost 5 bases, with 12 bases spanning the gap. The germline V gene encodes CDR1 MNHNS and CDR2 SASEGT. This CDR3 has 13 amino acids. CDR3 amino acids: CASTGSAYQPQHF. CDR3 bases: TGTGCCAGCACTGGCTCGGCATATCAGCCCCAGCATTTT.